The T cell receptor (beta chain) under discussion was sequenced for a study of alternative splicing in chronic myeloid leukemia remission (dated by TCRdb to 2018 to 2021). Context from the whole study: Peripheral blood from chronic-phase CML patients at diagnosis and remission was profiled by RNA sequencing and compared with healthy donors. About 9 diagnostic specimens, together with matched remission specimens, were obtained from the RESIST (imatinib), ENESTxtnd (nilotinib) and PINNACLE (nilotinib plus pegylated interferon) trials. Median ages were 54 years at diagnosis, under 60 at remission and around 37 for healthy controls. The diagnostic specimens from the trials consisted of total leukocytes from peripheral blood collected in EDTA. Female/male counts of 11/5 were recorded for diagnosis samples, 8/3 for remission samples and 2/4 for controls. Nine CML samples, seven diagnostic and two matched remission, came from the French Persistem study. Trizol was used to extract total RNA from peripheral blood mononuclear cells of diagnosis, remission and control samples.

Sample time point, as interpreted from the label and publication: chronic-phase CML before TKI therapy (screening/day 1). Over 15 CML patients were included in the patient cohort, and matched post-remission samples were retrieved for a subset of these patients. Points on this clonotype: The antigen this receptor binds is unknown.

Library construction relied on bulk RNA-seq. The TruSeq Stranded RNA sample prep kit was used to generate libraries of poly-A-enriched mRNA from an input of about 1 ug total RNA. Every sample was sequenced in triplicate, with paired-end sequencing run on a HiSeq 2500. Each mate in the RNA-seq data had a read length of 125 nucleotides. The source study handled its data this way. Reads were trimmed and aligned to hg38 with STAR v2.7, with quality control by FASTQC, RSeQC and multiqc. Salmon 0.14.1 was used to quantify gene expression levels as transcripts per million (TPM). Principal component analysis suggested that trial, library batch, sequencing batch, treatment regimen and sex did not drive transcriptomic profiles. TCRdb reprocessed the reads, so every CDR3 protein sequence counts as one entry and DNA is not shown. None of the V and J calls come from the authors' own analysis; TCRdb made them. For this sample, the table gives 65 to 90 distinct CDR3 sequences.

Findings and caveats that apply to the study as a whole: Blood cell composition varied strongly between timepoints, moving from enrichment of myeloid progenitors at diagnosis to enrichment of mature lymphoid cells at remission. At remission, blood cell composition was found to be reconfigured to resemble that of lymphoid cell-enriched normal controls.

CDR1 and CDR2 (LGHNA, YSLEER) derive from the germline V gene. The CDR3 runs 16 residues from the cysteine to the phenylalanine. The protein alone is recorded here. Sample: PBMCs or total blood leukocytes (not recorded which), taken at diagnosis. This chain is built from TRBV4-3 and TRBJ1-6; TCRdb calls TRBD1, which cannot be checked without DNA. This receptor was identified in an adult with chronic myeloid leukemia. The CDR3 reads CASSQSADRGNSPLHF.